Listed below are T cell receptor beta chains from one sample, sequenced in a study of CD8+ T cells in alopecia areata. Only in-frame clones appear in the TCRdb table, and some are missing; sequencing was by immunoSEQ multiplex PCR. The table records some 200,000 clones, about 50% of them present only once. Source: CD4+ T cells sorted from blood, taken at week 4, from a patient treated with tofacitinib. The receptors stem from a human donor with alopecia areata. The CDR3 runs from the conserved cysteine through the conserved F or W. A D gene is named only where the DNA matches it firmly. Where a row states a size, it is once, few, many or the class of an expanded clone; other rows omit it.

D: .; V: TRBV29-1; size: few; J: TRBJ1-5; CDR3: CSVGGDQPQHF; DNA: TGCAGCGTTGGCGGGGATCAGCCCCAGCATTTT
D: TRBD2; V: TRBV29-1; size: few; J: TRBJ2-1; CDR3: CSVVGAGGQGNEQFF; DNA: TGCAGCGTTGTCGGAGCGGGGGGGCAAGGTAATGAGCAGTTCTTC
D: .; V: TRBV20-1; size: few; J: TRBJ2-5; CDR3: CSAGQETQYF; DNA: TGCAGTGCTGGGCAAGAGACCCAGTACTTC
D: .; V: TRBV20-1; size: .; J: TRBJ2-4; CDR3: CSASGKNIQYF; DNA: TGCAGTGCTAGCGGGAAAAACATTCAGTACTTC
D: .; V: TRBV30; size: .; J: TRBJ1-2; CDR3: CAWDDSYGYTF; DNA: TGTGCCTGGGACGACAGCTATGGCTACACCTTC
D: .; V: TRBV10-3; size: few; J: TRBJ1-5; CDR3: CAISDEGDHQPQHF; DNA: TGTGCCATCAGTGATGAGGGGGATCATCAGCCCCAGCATTTT
D: .; V: TRBV4-1; size: .; J: TRBJ1-2; CDR3: CASSSLVVYGYTF; DNA: TGCGCCAGCAGCTCTCTGGTGGTCTATGGCTACACCTTC
D: TRBD2; V: TRBV7-3; size: .; J: TRBJ2-1; CDR3: CASSLAGAYNEQFF; DNA: TGTGCCAGCAGCCTAGCGGGGGCCTACAATGAGCAGTTCTTC
D: .; V: TRBV7-9; size: few; J: TRBJ2-1; CDR3: CASSLVSSLDEQFF; DNA: TGTGCCAGCAGCTTAGTGTCTTCTTTGGATGAGCAGTTCTTC
D: .; V: TRBV4-3; size: .; J: TRBJ2-2; CDR3: CASSQVEGAGELFF; DNA: TGCGCCAGCAGCCAAGTGGAGGGAGCCGGGGAGCTGTTTTTT
D: .; V: TRBV5-4; size: .; J: TRBJ1-1; CDR3: CASSLADRYTEAFF; DNA: TGTGCCAGCAGCTTGGCCGACAGATACACTGAAGCTTTCTTT
D: TRBD1; V: TRBV30; size: few; J: TRBJ1-2; CDR3: CAYQQGDYGYTF; DNA: TGTGCCTACCAACAGGGGGACTATGGCTACACCTTC
D: TRBD2; V: TRBV5-4; size: few; J: TRBJ2-3; CDR3: CASSSGLATLNTQYF; DNA: TGTGCCAGCAGCTCGGGACTAGCAACCTTGAATACGCAGTATTTT
D: .; V: TRBV5-1; size: .; J: TRBJ2-7; CDR3: CASSLEQAYEQYF; DNA: TGCGCCAGCAGCTTGGAGCAGGCCTACGAGCAGTACTTC
D: TRBD1; V: TRBV30; size: .; J: TRBJ1-6; CDR3: CAWSPTRQGGSPLHF; DNA: TGTGCCTGGAGTCCCACGAGACAGGGGGGTTCACCCCTCCACTTT
D: TRBD1; V: TRBV7-6; size: once; J: TRBJ2-7; CDR3: CASSLAWGTGSYEQYF; DNA: TGTGCCAGCAGCTTAGCGTGGGGGACAGGTTCCTACGAGCAGTACTTC
D: .; V: TRBV19; size: .; J: TRBJ1-5; CDR3: CASSPVDSGNQPQHF; DNA: TGTGCCAGTAGCCCCGTTGACAGCGGCAATCAGCCCCAGCATTTT
D: TRBD1; V: TRBV6-1; size: .; J: TRBJ1-2; CDR3: CASSPRTGDNYGYTF; DNA: TGTGCCAGCAGTCCCAGGACAGGGGATAACTATGGCTACACCTTC
D: .; V: TRBV25-1; size: .; J: TRBJ1-5; CDR3: CASSELEMGVQHF; DNA: TGTGCCAGCAGTGAATTGGAAATGGGGGTCCAGCATTTT
D: .; V: TRBV30; size: .; J: TRBJ1-3; CDR3: CAWTPTGGGGNTIYF; DNA: TGTGCCTGGACCCCAACCGGGGGAGGTGGAAACACCATATATTTT
D: TRBD1; V: TRBV6-5; size: .; J: TRBJ1-2; CDR3: CASSDRGPQIYGYTF; DNA: TGTGCCAGCAGCGACAGGGGACCCCAAATTTATGGCTACACCTTC
D: TRBD2; V: TRBV29-1; size: few; J: TRBJ2-3; CDR3: CSVPRGSGGLSTDTQYF; DNA: TGCAGCGTTCCTCGAGGTAGCGGGGGCCTTAGCACAGATACGCAGTATTTT
D: .; V: TRBV25-1; size: .; J: TRBJ1-6; CDR3: CASNLREVNNSPLHF; DNA: TGTGCCAGCAACCTCAGGGAAGTCAATAATTCACCCCTCCACTTT
D: .; V: TRBV7-2; size: .; J: TRBJ2-5; CDR3: CASSRNRQETQYF; DNA: TGTGCCAGCAGCCGAAACAGGCAAGAGACCCAGTACTTC
D: .; V: TRBV29-1; size: .; J: TRBJ2-7; CDR3: CSVEVLYEQYF; DNA: TGCAGCGTTGAAGTCCTATACGAGCAGTACTTC
D: .; V: TRBV5-1; size: .; J: TRBJ2-1; CDR3: CASSFGLRGGNEQFF; DNA: TGCGCCAGCAGCTTTGGATTGAGGGGCGGAAATGAGCAGTTCTTC
D: TRBD1; V: TRBV7-2; size: .; J: TRBJ1-6; CDR3: CASSLDGTDNSPLHF; DNA: TGTGCCAGCAGCTTAGATGGGACAGATAATTCACCCCTCCACTTT
D: .; V: TRBV30; size: .; J: TRBJ2-2; CDR3: CAWSVSSAPLTGELFF; DNA: TGTGCCTGGAGTGTTTCGAGTGCACCGCTCACCGGGGAGCTGTTTTTT
D: .; V: TRBV30; size: .; J: TRBJ1-1; CDR3: CAWSGPGLFTEAFF; DNA: TGTGCCTGGAGTGGTCCAGGGTTGTTCACTGAAGCTTTCTTT
D: .; V: TRBV7-2; size: .; J: TRBJ1-2; CDR3: CASSSLGVYYGYTF; DNA: TGTGCCAGCAGCTCCCTGGGGGTTTACTATGGCTACACCTTC
D: .; V: TRBV9; size: .; J: TRBJ2-5; CDR3: CASSVGTLKETQYF; DNA: TGTGCCAGCAGCGTCGGGACCTTGAAAGAGACCCAGTACTTC
D: .; V: TRBV11-2; size: many; J: TRBJ2-3; CDR3: CASSPLVPDTQYF; DNA: TGTGCCAGCAGCCCGCTGGTCCCAGATACGCAGTATTTT
D: .; V: TRBV15; size: .; J: TRBJ2-6; CDR3: CATSSRLKSSGANVLTF; DNA: TGTGCCACCAGCAGCCGCCTTAAGAGCTCTGGGGCCAACGTCCTGACTTTC
D: .; V: TRBV19; size: .; J: TRBJ1-6; CDR3: CASSRMGVPLHF; DNA: TGTGCCAGTAGTAGAATGGGGGTCCCCCTCCACTTT
D: .; V: TRBV6-1; size: .; J: TRBJ2-5; CDR3: CASSETYQETQYF; DNA: TGTGCCAGCAGTGAAACGTACCAAGAGACCCAGTACTTC
D: .; V: TRBV27; size: .; J: TRBJ2-3; CDR3: CASRKTDTDTQYF; DNA: TGTGCCAGCAGGAAGACAGACACAGATACGCAGTATTTT
D: .; V: TRBV27; size: .; J: TRBJ1-2; CDR3: CASSFGKFYGYTF; DNA: TGTGCCAGCAGTTTCGGAAAGTTCTATGGCTACACCTTC
D: TRBD1; V: TRBV30; size: .; J: TRBJ1-5; CDR3: CAWSLGQLHQPQHF; DNA: TGTGCCTGGAGTTTGGGACAGCTTCATCAGCCCCAGCATTTT
D: .; V: TRBV2; size: many; J: TRBJ2-3; CDR3: CASSVYYTDTQYF; DNA: TGTGCCAGCAGTGTATACTACACAGATACGCAGTATTTT
D: TRBD1; V: TRBV5-1; size: .; J: TRBJ2-5; CDR3: CASSLGTGTQETQYF; DNA: TGCGCCAGCAGCTTGGGGACAGGGACTCAAGAGACCCAGTACTTC
D: .; V: TRBV21-1; size: few; J: TRBJ1-2; CDR3: CREHGANANYGYTF; DNA: TGTCGGGAACATGGGGCCAACGCTAACTATGGCTACACCTTC